These 23 T cell receptor beta chains originate from one sample sequenced in a study of T cells in Graves' hyperthyroidism and ophthalmopathy. Template material for amplifying TCR beta CDR3 regions consisted of RNA transcripts. With the HTBI primer set, the TCR CDR3 went through a first round of RT-PCR. In TCRdb, the multiplex PCR reads were re-called with MiXCR into one record per CDR3 protein. The sample has about 640,000 distinct CDR3 sequences; roughly 45% are singletons. The specimen sequenced was peripheral blood or thyroid tissue (not recorded which). All receptors derive from an adult man with Graves' disease, either hyperthyroidism or ophthalmopathy (not recorded which).

There are many counts of this clonotype. As DNA, the CDR3 is TGTGCCAGCAGTCCTACCTTTCGAGGTTATCAGCCCCAGCATTTT. It specifies CASSPTFRGYQPQHF. The chain recombines TRBV6-6 with TRBJ1-5, with D hard to call. CDR1 and CDR2 (germline): MNHNY, SVGAGI (reference sequence). The ends were cut back, 5 bases at V and 5 bases at J, with 16 bases in the middle. The CDR3 totals 15 residues.

This clonotype was counted at least ten times. The chain is built from TRBV2 and TRBJ1-1, with 7 nucleotides matching TRBD1. CDR1 is SNHLY and CDR2 is FYNNEI in the germline V gene. The V and J ends lost 5 bases and 1 base, in that order; junction bases with no gene match: 10. The CDR3 totals 16 residues. This CDR3 is CASSLTETGWNTEAFF. Written as DNA, the CDR3 is TGTGCCAGCAGTTTGACTGAGACAGGGTGGAACACTGAAGCTTTCTTT.

This clonotype has at least ten counts. The J gene is TRBJ1-2, the V gene TRBV7-8; D unclear. Trimming pared 1 base from V and 0 bases from J, leaving 15 bases between. Germline V CDR1 and CDR2: SGHVS, FQNEAQ. CDR3 length: 17 residues. As DNA, the CDR3 is TGTGCCAGCAGCTTAGGTAGCCAGGCCGTAGCTAACTATGGCTACACCTTC. Translation: CASSLGSQAVANYGYTF.

The J gene is TRBJ1-5, the V gene TRBV9; 8 nucleotides agree with TRBD1. V was pared by 4 bases and J by 0 bases, with 9 bases of the junction left unmatched. The CDR3 spans 17 residues. CDR1 SGDLS and CDR2 YYNGEE come from the germline V gene. In DNA form, the CDR3 reads TGTGCCAGCAGCACGGACAGGGATGATTATAGCAATCAGCCCCAGCATTTT. Translated: CASSTDRDDYSNQPQHF.

This clonotype turned up a few times. The chain is built from TRBV7-8 and TRBJ2-7; 8 nucleotides line up with TRBD1. This CDR3 has 15 amino acids. Germline V gene data show CDR1 as SGHVS and CDR2 as FQNEAQ. Trimming took 1 base from V and 3 from J; bases not matched to a gene: 5. The CDR3 protein is CASSLGTGSFYEQYF. Written as DNA, the CDR3 is TGTGCCAGCAGCTTAGGGACAGGGTCCTTCTACGAGCAGTACTTC.

The rearrangement links TRBV6-4 to TRBJ1-1; no clear D. Germline V lookup: CDR1 MRHNA, CDR2 SNTAGT. This CDR3 has 13 residues. V lost 1 base and J 5 bases, leaving 8 bases between the germline ends. The CDR3 reads CASSDYPGTEAFF. DNA of the CDR3: TGTGCCAGCAGTGACTATCCCGGAACTGAAGCTTTCTTT.

The chain has TRBV19 and TRBJ1-1; 9 bases line up with TRBD1. Germline V lookup: CDR1 LNHDA, CDR2 SQIVND (reference sequence). J lost 1 base, V lost 7 bases, and 4 bases had no gene match. The CDR3 is made up of 14 amino acids. The CDR3 spells CASTVGQGNTEAFF. CDR3 DNA sequence: TGTGCCAGTACCGTGGGACAGGGGAACACTGAAGCTTTCTTT. The variable domain in full, completed from reference TRBV19 and TRBJ1-1, reads DGGITQSPKYLFRKEGQNVTLSCEQNLNHDAMYWYRQDPGQGLRLIYYSQIVNDFQKGDIAEGYSVSREKKESFPLTVTSAQKNPTAFYLCASTVGQGNTEAFFGQGTRLTVV.

This clonotype has a single count. Since a much larger clone is just one base distant, this may be a read error. This chain uses TRBV10-3 with TRBJ1-5, with D tentatively TRBD1 (5 bases). The CDR3 consists of 14 residues. Germline V gives CDR1 ENHRY, CDR2 SYGVKD. CDR3: CATSETPGNQPQHF. The CDR3 nucleotides read TGTGCCACCAGTGAGACCCCAGGGAATCAGCCCCAGCATTTT.

The chain has TRBV7-9 and TRBJ1-4, with D perhaps TRBD1 (6 bases). This CDR3 has 13 amino acids. Trimming left V 1 base short and J 14 bases short, with 14 bases between. Germline CDR1 and CDR2: SEHNR and FQNEAQ (reference sequence). The CDR3: CASSLGHGTSLFF. Here the CDR3 DNA reads TGTGCCAGCAGCTTAGGCCATGGGACATCTCTGTTTTTT.

This clonotype showed up many times. The chain has TRBV7-9 and TRBJ1-3, with 8 bases identical to TRBD1. Per the germline V gene, CDR1 is SEHNR and CDR2 is FQNEAQ (reference sequence). V lost 6 bases and J lost 4; bases outside the gene matches: 5. The CDR3 sequence is 14 residues long. CDR3 sequence (DNA): TGTGCCAGCAGGCCGGACAGGGACGGAAACACCATATATTTT. Translation gives CASRPDRDGNTIYF. Using reference TRBV7-9 and TRBJ1-3 for the parts outside the CDR3, the full variable domain is DTGVSQNPRHKITKRGQNVTFRCDPISEHNRLYWYRQTLGQGPEFLTYFQNEAQLEKSRLLSDRFSAERPKGSFSTLEIQRTEQGDSAMYLCASRPDRDGNTIYFGEGSWLTVV.

This clonotype came up many times. The V and J genes are TRBV2 and TRBJ2-7; D is uncertain. The CDR3 length is 13 residues. Deletions cut 6 bases from V and 3 bases from J, with 12 bases between. Germline V gene sequence: CDR1 SNHLY, CDR2 FYNNEI. CDR3: CASSLEGFYEQYF. Here the CDR3 DNA reads TGTGCCAGCAGCTTGGAAGGATTCTACGAGCAGTACTTC.

The V and J genes are TRBV6-4 and TRBJ1-3; D not certain. CDR3 length: 18 residues. With 0 bases removed from V and 0 bases from J, the gap between germline ends came to 15 bases. Germline V gene sequence: CDR1 MRHNA, CDR2 SNTAGT. CDR3 protein: CASSDSASRPFSGNTIYF. The CDR3 region has the DNA TGTGCCAGCAGTGACTCGGCCAGCAGGCCCTTCTCTGGAAACACCATATATTTT.

In its sample, this clonotype was seen many times. Germline is not matched at one junction end, which may reflect a read error. This chain connects TRBV10-2 to TRBJ2-7, with a weak D call TRBD1 (6 bases). Looked up from germline, CDR1 is WSHSY and CDR2 is SAAADI. This CDR3 is 12 amino acids long. CDR3 nucleotides: TGTGCCAGCAGCTTACAGGGTGGCGAGCAGTACTTC. It encodes CASSLQGGEQYF.

The chain employs TRBV25-1 and TRBJ1-5, with 9 nucleotides matching TRBD1. The V gene end was trimmed by 11 bases and the J gene end by 1 base; junction bases not matched to a gene: 9. The CDR3 is 15 amino acids. Germline V lookup: CDR1 MGHDK, CDR2 SYGVNS. The CDR3 reads CAWSTGGGSNQPQHF. The CDR3 DNA reads as TGTGCCTGGAGTACAGGGGGCGGGAGCAATCAGCCCCAGCATTTT.

The genes are TRBV7-9 and TRBJ2-7; TRBD2 aligns across 15 bases. CDR3 length: 17 amino acids. The V gene end was trimmed by 4 bases and the J gene end by 3 bases; junction bases not matched to a gene: 7. Germline CDR1 is SEHNR and CDR2 is FQNEAQ (reference sequence). Here the CDR3 DNA reads TGTGCCAGCAGCTCCGCAGGACTAGCGGGGGGGGACTACGAGCAGTACTTC. Residues: CASSSAGLAGGDYEQYF.

The gene calls are TRBV7-8 and TRBJ2-6; D may be TRBD1 (6 bases). Deletions cut 5 bases from V and 0 bases from J, with 11 bases between. The germline CDR1 and CDR2 sequences are SGHVS and FQNEAQ. This CDR3 is built from 16 residues. The CDR3, as DNA: TGTGCCAGCAGCCCGGGACACAACTCTGGGGCCAACGTCCTGACTTTC. Its translation: CASSPGHNSGANVLTF. Full variable domain (missing parts from reference TRBV7-8 and TRBJ2-6): GAGVSQSPRYKVAKRGQDVALRCDPISGHVSLFWYQQALGQGPEFLTYFQNEAQLDKSGLPSDRFFAERPEGSVSTLKIQRTQQEDSAVYLCASSPGHNSGANVLTFGAGSRLTVL.

This clonotype has ten or more counts. This chain connects TRBV6-1 to TRBJ1-1, with 7 bases identical to TRBD1. V lost 5 bases, J lost 3 bases, and 6 bases stayed unmatched. From germline, CDR1 is MNHNS and CDR2 SASEGT. The CDR3 is 14 amino acids. CDR3 nucleotide sequence: TGTGCCAGCAGTAACCAACAGGGGTACACTGAAGCTTTCTTT. The encoded protein is CASSNQQGYTEAFF.

This clonotype was seen at least ten times. This chain links TRBV7-9 with TRBJ2-6, with D possibly called TRBD1 or TRBD2 (5 bases each). The CDR3 is 15 residues long. Germline V gene lookup returns CDR1 SEHNR and CDR2 FQNEAQ (reference sequence). Trimming cost V 4 bases and J 4 bases, with 11 bases left between them. CDR3 amino acids: CASSYRGVGANVLTF. The CDR3 bases are TGTGCCAGCAGCTACCGAGGGGTCGGGGCCAACGTCCTGACTTTC.

This clonotype was detected a few times. This sequence may be a read error, since a much larger clone differs from it by one base. J is TRBJ2-5 and V is TRBV24-1; D not certain. Germline V gene sequence: CDR1 KGHDR, CDR2 SFDVKD. Trimming took off 5 bases at V and 2 bases at J, with 14 bases between the two ends. The CDR3 spans 15 residues. The CDR3: CATSGGARLQETQYF. CDR3 DNA sequence: TGTGCCACCAGTGGCGGCGCGCGGCTTCAAGAGACCCAGTACTTC.

Remarks on this clonotype: One junction end does not reproduce the germline sequence, and a read error may be involved. V is TRBV2 and J is TRBJ2-7; D is possibly TRBD2 (6 bases). The CDR3 runs to 14 residues. Germline V CDR1 and CDR2: SNHLY, FYNNEI. The CDR3 spells CASGEAGRSYEQYF. The DNA of the CDR3 is TGTGCCAGCGGTGAGGCGGGACGGTCCTACGAGCAGTACTTC.

CDR3 in amino acids: CASSTGCEKLFF. For the CDR3, the DNA is TGTGCCAGCAGCACAGGGTGCGAAAAACTGTTTTTT. The rearrangement uses TRBV7-7 and TRBJ1-4; tentatively, D is TRBD1 (6 bases). Germline V gene sequence: CDR1 SSHAT, CDR2 FNYEAQ (reference sequence). Trimming left V 5 bases short and J 8 bases short, with 9 bases between. CDR3 length equals 12 residues.

The rearrangement uses TRBV5-6 and TRBJ1-2; D is undetermined. V lost 8 bases and J 8 bases, leaving 19 bases between the germline ends. The V gene's germline CDR1 is SGHDT and CDR2 YYEEEE. The CDR3 has 13 amino acids. CDR3: CASYPTGHSGYTF. The CDR3 DNA sequence: TGTGCCAGTTACCCCACCGGGCACTCCGGCTACACCTTC.

The genes are TRBV24-1 and TRBJ1-2; 7 bases agree with TRBD1. CDR1 is KGHDR and CDR2 is SFDVKD in the germline V gene. The CDR3 runs 13 residues. The V and J ends lost 9 bases and 6 bases, in that order; junction bases with no gene match: 9. The CDR3 loop reads CATAQQGMDGYTF. Written as DNA, the CDR3 is TGTGCCACCGCGCAACAGGGGATGGATGGCTACACCTTC.